The 10 T cell receptor beta chains below come from one sample, sequenced in a study of blood T cell repertoires in COVID-19. Profiling relied on immunoSEQ multiplex PCR, and the TCRdb table lists in-frame clones only, not all of them. The sample has some 65,000 clones, approximately 85% seen once; the top ten hold 2.5% to 3%. Sequencing was performed on peripheral blood. These receptors originate from an older man with acute or convalescent COVID-19.

The genes are TRBV6-6 and TRBJ2-7; TRBD1 aligns across 8 bases. J gave up 2 bases and V 6 bases, and 3 bases lay outside the gene matches. CDR1 is MNHNY and CDR2 is SVGAGI in the germline V gene (reference sequence). CDR3 length equals 13 residues. The chain's CDR3 is CASRAGGTYEQYF. The DNA for the CDR3 is TGTGCCAGCAGGGCAGGGGGCACCTACGAGCAGTACTTC.

This rearrangement joins TRBV24-1 to TRBJ1-5, with D possibly being TRBD1 (6 bases). The CDR3 extends over 16 amino acids. Germline V lookup: CDR1 KGHDR, CDR2 SFDVKD. V was pared by 5 bases and J by 7 bases, with 20 bases between. The CDR3 region has the DNA TGTGCCACCAGTGGCGATCGGGGACACGCTGGCCAGCCCCAGCATTTT. Translation: CATSGDRGHAGQPQHF.

V usage is TRBV6-1 and J usage is TRBJ1-2; weak D call: TRBD1 (5 bases). The CDR3 is 13 residues long. In germline, CDR1 is MNHNS, CDR2 SASEGT. Trimming pared 2 bases from V and 5 bases from J, leaving 9 bases between. In DNA, the CDR3 is TGTGCCAGCAGTGAATCAGGGTTATATGGCTACACCTTC. It specifies CASSESGLYGYTF.

The CDR3 sequence: CASSLDEGATGNTIYF. In DNA, the CDR3 is TGTGCCAGCAGCTTGGACGAGGGGGCAACTGGAAACACCATATATTTT. The J gene is TRBJ1-3, the V gene TRBV5-5; 7 nucleotides line up with TRBD1. Losses at the gene ends were 0 bases for V and 2 bases for J; bases not matched to a gene: 5. This CDR3 spans 16 amino acids. CDR1 and CDR2 (germline): SGHKS, YYEKEE (reference sequence).

This chain joins TRBV18 and TRBJ2-7; 8 positions agree with TRBD1. Looked up from germline, CDR1 is KGHSH and CDR2 is LQKENI. Germline trimming cut 4 bases from V and 6 bases from J; bases unmatched to any gene: 11. The CDR3 is made up of 15 amino acids. The CDR3 region is CASSRERTGIGEQYF. In DNA form, the CDR3 reads TGTGCCAGCTCACGGGAAAGGACAGGGATCGGCGAGCAGTACTTC.

The chain links TRBV3-1 (or the pseudogene TRBV3-2) to TRBJ1-6, with 9 bases identical to TRBD1. J gave up 7 bases and V 2 bases, and 3 bases lay outside the gene matches. The CDR3 totals 15 residues. Germline CDR1 LGHDT, CDR2 YNNKEL (reference sequence). The CDR3 DNA reads TGTGCCAGCAGCCAAACTGGACAGGGGAATTCACCCCTCCACTTT. This sequence encodes CASSQTGQGNSPLHF.

This rearrangement joins TRBV19 to TRBJ1-1; D call uncertain. V lost 5 bases to trimming and J lost 0 bases, with 13 bases between them. The CDR3 totals 15 residues. Germline V CDR1 and CDR2: LNHDA, SQIVND (reference sequence). In DNA, the CDR3 is TGTGCCAGTAGTCATCTCCCCGGGGTGAACACTGAAGCTTTCTTT. Amino acids: CASSHLPGVNTEAFF.

The V call is TRBV25-1, the J call TRBJ2-7, with a weak D call TRBD1 (6 bases). The CDR3 runs 15 residues. The germline V gene has CDR1 MGHDK and CDR2 SYGVNS. V lost 3 bases, J lost 0 bases, and 12 bases lay in between. CDR3 sequence (DNA): TGTGCCAGCAGTGACGACAGGACCTACTCCTACGAGCAGTACTTC. It translates to CASSDDRTYSYEQYF.

V gene TRBV11-3 combines with J gene TRBJ2-3, with D hard to call. The CDR3 has 19 residues. The V end was cut by 2 bases, the J end by 1 base, with 22 bases between. Germline assignment: CDR1 SGHNT and CDR2 YENEEA. For the CDR3, the DNA is TGTGCCAGCAGCTTACCCTCATTTTACTCAGGTCCTGGCACAGATACGCAGTATTTT. It is translated as CASSLPSFYSGPGTDTQYF.

CDR3 in amino acids: CASSIGTSGRALNEQFF. The DNA of the CDR3 is TGTGCCAGCAGCATTGGGACTAGCGGGAGGGCCCTCAATGAGCAGTTCTTC. This chain uses TRBV9 with TRBJ2-1, with 16 bases identical to TRBD2. J lost 6 bases, V lost 4 bases, and 7 bases had no gene match. The germline CDR1 and CDR2 sequences are SGDLS and YYNGEE. This CDR3 region has 17 residues. Drawing the rest from reference TRBV9 and TRBJ2-1, the complete variable domain is DSGVTQTPKHLITATGQRVTLRCSPRSGDLSVYWYQQSLDQGLQFLIQYYNGEERAKGNILERFSAQQFPDLHSELNLSSLELGDSALYFCASSIGTSGRALNEQFFGPGTRLTVL.